This is a list of T cell receptor beta chains from one sample in a study of a mutant IDH1 vaccine in newly diagnosed glioma. The protocol was immunoSEQ multiplex PCR, while the TCRdb copy is restricted to in-frame clones and leaves out a portion. The table records about 81,000 clones, roughly 85% of them present only once. No antigen has been assigned to these receptors. The sample in question was PBMCs, obtained from a glioma patient whose treatment included an IDH1 peptide vaccine. The receptors come from a man younger than 40 with glioma. Some clones in this sample may be carry-over from other donors' samples. The CDR3 runs from the conserved cysteine through the conserved F or W. Each record gives: V gene, D gene, clone size, J gene, CDR3 DNA, CDR3 protein. D genes are given only for firm matches. Size values are once, few and many counts, or a class for expanded clones, and some rows have none.

v_gene: TRBV10-1; d_gene: TRBD1; abundance: few; j_gene: TRBJ1-2; CDR3nt: TGCGCCACCGATCCGATCCGGGACAGGGGGCGTTGGGACTATGGCTACACCTTC; CDR3aa: CATDPIRDRGRWDYGYTF
v_gene: TRBV7-3; d_gene: .; abundance: .; j_gene: TRBJ2-2; CDR3nt: TGTGCCAGCAGCTTAGCCGTTACCGGGGAGCTGTTTTTT; CDR3aa: CASSLAVTGELFF
v_gene: TRBV10-3; d_gene: .; abundance: .; j_gene: TRBJ2-7; CDR3nt: TGTGCCATCAAGGGCAGCCTAGACGACCTAGAGCAGTACTTC; CDR3aa: CAIKGSLDDLEQYF
v_gene: TRBV7-2; d_gene: .; abundance: .; j_gene: TRBJ1-1; CDR3nt: TGTGCCAGCAGCTTAGTTGGGGCAGGGGTATACACTGAAGCTTTCTTT; CDR3aa: CASSLVGAGVYTEAFF
v_gene: TRBV4-1; d_gene: .; abundance: .; j_gene: TRBJ2-1; CDR3nt: TGCGCCAGCAGCCAATTTTTAACGACGGCCCTTTTGGCGGGTAATGAGCAGTTCTTC; CDR3aa: CASSQFLTTALLAGNEQFF
v_gene: TRBV6-6; d_gene: .; abundance: few; j_gene: TRBJ1-1; CDR3nt: TGTGCCAGCAGTTACGGATCGAACACTGAAGCTTTCTTT; CDR3aa: CASSYGSNTEAFF
v_gene: TRBV9; d_gene: .; abundance: .; j_gene: TRBJ2-7; CDR3nt: TGTGCCAGCAGCGTAGGGGGGCGCGAGCAGTACTTC; CDR3aa: CASSVGGREQYF
v_gene: TRBV7-2; d_gene: TRBD2; abundance: .; j_gene: TRBJ2-2; CDR3nt: TGTGCCAGCAGTCCACAACTAGCGGCGAACACCGGGGAGCTGTTTTTT; CDR3aa: CASSPQLAANTGELFF
v_gene: TRBV18; d_gene: .; abundance: few; j_gene: TRBJ1-1; CDR3nt: TGTGCCAGCTCACCAAGGGGGGAAACTGAAGCTTTCTTT; CDR3aa: CASSPRGETEAFF
v_gene: TRBV10-3; d_gene: .; abundance: .; j_gene: TRBJ2-1; CDR3nt: TGTGCCATCAGCGTATTAAACAATGAGCAGTTCTTC; CDR3aa: CAISVLNNEQFF
v_gene: TRBV11-3; d_gene: TRBD1; abundance: .; j_gene: TRBJ2-3; CDR3nt: TGTGCCAGCAGCCCCGGGACAGGGAGGGATGTTTCAGATACGCAGTATTTT; CDR3aa: CASSPGTGRDVSDTQYF
v_gene: TRBV30; d_gene: TRBD2; abundance: .; j_gene: TRBJ2-2; CDR3nt: TGTGCCTGGAGTGTACCCCTACTAGCGGGAGCCCCCGGGGAGCTGTTTTTT; CDR3aa: CAWSVPLLAGAPGELFF
v_gene: TRBV4-1; d_gene: TRBD1; abundance: .; j_gene: TRBJ1-4; CDR3nt: TGCGCCAGCAGCCAAGATCCTCCAGGGGGGGCTAATGAAAAACTGTTTTTT; CDR3aa: CASSQDPPGGANEKLFF
v_gene: TRBV7-3; d_gene: .; abundance: .; j_gene: TRBJ1-1; CDR3nt: TGTGCCAGCAGTTTCGATGGTGGCACTGAAGCTTTCTTT; CDR3aa: CASSFDGGTEAFF
v_gene: TRBV5-1; d_gene: .; abundance: .; j_gene: TRBJ2-7; CDR3nt: TGCGCCAGCAGCGTAACCGGACTGGACGAGCAGTACTTC; CDR3aa: CASSVTGLDEQYF
v_gene: TRBV7-8; d_gene: TRBD2; abundance: .; j_gene: TRBJ2-7; CDR3nt: TGTGCCAGCAGCTTAGCAGACTTCTGGCGGGAGGGCTGGGGCGAGCAGTACTTC; CDR3aa: CASSLADFWREGWGEQYF
v_gene: TRBV9; d_gene: .; abundance: .; j_gene: TRBJ2-1; CDR3nt: TGTGCCAGCAGCGTAGGTGACGGGGGCAACGGTGAGCAGTTCTTC; CDR3aa: CASSVGDGGNGEQFF
v_gene: TRBV4-3; d_gene: .; abundance: .; j_gene: TRBJ1-1; CDR3nt: TGCGCCAGCAGCCACCGGGACATCGGGACTGAAGCTTTCTTT; CDR3aa: CASSHRDIGTEAFF
v_gene: TRBV30; d_gene: .; abundance: .; j_gene: TRBJ2-7; CDR3nt: TGTGCCTGGAGCTTCCCTGGATCCTACGAGCAGTACTTC; CDR3aa: CAWSFPGSYEQYF
v_gene: TRBV2; d_gene: .; abundance: .; j_gene: TRBJ1-4; CDR3nt: TGTGCCAGCGAAGACGGCACGGGGAATGAAAAACTGTTTTTT; CDR3aa: CASEDGTGNEKLFF
v_gene: TRBV30; d_gene: .; abundance: .; j_gene: TRBJ1-1; CDR3nt: TGTGCCTGGAAGCCCGGGAAGGCGGAAGCTTTCTTT; CDR3aa: CAWKPGKAEAFF
v_gene: TRBV28; d_gene: TRBD1; abundance: few; j_gene: TRBJ1-2; CDR3nt: TGTGCCAGCAGTTATATACAGACAGGGACCTATGGCTACACCTTC; CDR3aa: CASSYIQTGTYGYTF
v_gene: TRBV6-5; d_gene: .; abundance: .; j_gene: TRBJ1-1; CDR3nt: TGTGCCAGCAGACTTACCGACAGGATGAACACTGAAGCTTTCTTT; CDR3aa: CASRLTDRMNTEAFF
v_gene: TRBV5-6; d_gene: .; abundance: once; j_gene: TRBJ1-1; CDR3nt: TGTGCCAGCGGCAGGGGACGGGTCTTGGATGCTTTCTTT; CDR3aa: CASGRGRVLDAFF
v_gene: TRBV29-1; d_gene: .; abundance: .; j_gene: TRBJ1-1; CDR3nt: TGCAGCGTTGAAGATCCGGCAGGGATTGAAGCTTTCTTT; CDR3aa: CSVEDPAGIEAFF
v_gene: TRBV19; d_gene: .; abundance: .; j_gene: TRBJ2-7; CDR3nt: TGTGCCAGTAGTATGGGGCTGGGCACCTACGAGCAGTACTTC; CDR3aa: CASSMGLGTYEQYF
v_gene: TRBV9; d_gene: .; abundance: .; j_gene: TRBJ1-1; CDR3nt: TGTGCCAGCAGCGCCACGGCGGGTACTGAAGCTTTCTTT; CDR3aa: CASSATAGTEAFF
v_gene: TRBV30; d_gene: TRBD1; abundance: few; j_gene: TRBJ1-1; CDR3nt: TGTGCCTGGAGTGATATTACAGGGGGTGATACTGAAGCTTTCTTT; CDR3aa: CAWSDITGGDTEAFF
v_gene: TRBV27; d_gene: .; abundance: .; j_gene: TRBJ2-1; CDR3nt: TGTGCCAGCAGTTTAAACAATGAGCAGTTCTTC; CDR3aa: CASSLNNEQFF
v_gene: TRBV6-1; d_gene: .; abundance: .; j_gene: TRBJ2-1; CDR3nt: TGTGCCAGCAGTGAATTTATTGTGGGTCAGGGGCCGGGGGTGGACAATGAGCAGTTCTTC; CDR3aa: CASSEFIVGQGPGVDNEQFF
v_gene: TRBV7-2; d_gene: .; abundance: once; j_gene: TRBJ2-7; CDR3nt: TGTGCCAGCAGCTTAGTGGGGTACGAGCAGTACTTC; CDR3aa: CASSLVGYEQYF
v_gene: TRBV19; d_gene: TRBD1; abundance: .; j_gene: TRBJ2-6; CDR3nt: TGTGCCAGTAGTAACCGACAGGGGAATACTGGGGCCAACGTCCTGACTTTC; CDR3aa: CASSNRQGNTGANVLTF
v_gene: TRBV5-5; d_gene: TRBD1; abundance: .; j_gene: TRBJ1-5; CDR3nt: TGTGCCAGCAGCTTTACAGGGGTCGTGGGTCAGCCCCAGCATTTT; CDR3aa: CASSFTGVVGQPQHF
v_gene: TRBV10-3; d_gene: .; abundance: .; j_gene: TRBJ2-5; CDR3nt: TGTGCCATCGGGGACTCGGAGACCCAGTACTTC; CDR3aa: CAIGDSETQYF
v_gene: TRBV7-2; d_gene: .; abundance: .; j_gene: TRBJ1-1; CDR3nt: TGTGCCAGCAGCTCCCCGATTAAAGCTTTCTTT; CDR3aa: CASSSPIKAFF
v_gene: TRBV18; d_gene: .; abundance: .; j_gene: TRBJ2-2; CDR3nt: TGTGCCAGCTCACCACGTCTACAGGGCGCGAACACCGGGGAGCTGTTTTTT; CDR3aa: CASSPRLQGANTGELFF
v_gene: TRBV11-3; d_gene: .; abundance: .; j_gene: TRBJ2-7; CDR3nt: TGTGCCAGCAGCTTTCAGTACGGCTACGAGCAGTACTTC; CDR3aa: CASSFQYGYEQYF
v_gene: TRBV28; d_gene: .; abundance: .; j_gene: TRBJ1-1; CDR3nt: TGTGCCAGCAGTGGCAGGGGTTGGGACACTGAAGCTTTCTTT; CDR3aa: CASSGRGWDTEAFF
v_gene: TRBV19; d_gene: .; abundance: .; j_gene: TRBJ1-3; CDR3nt: TGTGCCAGTACCCAGGGTTATGGAAACACCATATATTTT; CDR3aa: CASTQGYGNTIYF
v_gene: TRBV4-3; d_gene: .; abundance: once; j_gene: TRBJ2-3; CDR3nt: TGCGCCAGCAGCCCCAGTTTTGGTGATACGCAGTATTTT; CDR3aa: CASSPSFGDTQYF
v_gene: TRBV7-9; d_gene: TRBD1; abundance: .; j_gene: TRBJ1-4; CDR3nt: TGTGCCAGCAGCTCTCCAGGGGGCTCGACTAATGAAAAACTGTTTTTT; CDR3aa: CASSSPGGSTNEKLFF
v_gene: TRBV7-9; d_gene: TRBD1; abundance: .; j_gene: TRBJ2-1; CDR3nt: TGTGCCAGCAGCCCCCAGGGGGCCAACAATGAGCAGTTCTTC; CDR3aa: CASSPQGANNEQFF
v_gene: TRBV7-9; d_gene: .; abundance: .; j_gene: TRBJ1-4; CDR3nt: TGTGCCAGCAGCTTTAGAGGGCACAATGAAAAACTGTTTTTT; CDR3aa: CASSFRGHNEKLFF
v_gene: TRBV7-9; d_gene: TRBD1; abundance: .; j_gene: TRBJ2-7; CDR3nt: TGTGCCAGCAGTCCACCCGACAGGGGCGGCTACGAGCAGTACTTC; CDR3aa: CASSPPDRGGYEQYF
v_gene: TRBV28; d_gene: TRBD1; abundance: .; j_gene: TRBJ2-1; CDR3nt: TGTGCCAGCAGGACAGGGGGGACCTACAATGAGCAGTTCTTC; CDR3aa: CASRTGGTYNEQFF
v_gene: TRBV6-1; d_gene: .; abundance: .; j_gene: TRBJ2-1; CDR3nt: TGTGCCAGCAGTTATCGGCGGGATTACAATGAGCAGTTCTTC; CDR3aa: CASSYRRDYNEQFF
v_gene: TRBV19; d_gene: TRBD1; abundance: once; j_gene: TRBJ2-1; CDR3nt: TGTGCCAGTAGTAAAGACAGGGCTGGCAACGATGAGCAGTTCTTC; CDR3aa: CASSKDRAGNDEQFF
v_gene: TRBV19; d_gene: TRBD1; abundance: .; j_gene: TRBJ1-5; CDR3nt: TGTGCCAGTAGACACGGGACAGGGGATCAGCCCCAGCATTTT; CDR3aa: CASRHGTGDQPQHF
v_gene: TRBV7-9; d_gene: .; abundance: .; j_gene: TRBJ2-7; CDR3nt: TGTGCCAGCAGCTTAGCCCAGAAATACGAGCAGTACTTC; CDR3aa: CASSLAQKYEQYF
v_gene: TRBV7-2; d_gene: TRBD1; abundance: .; j_gene: TRBJ2-7; CDR3nt: TGTGCCAGCAGCTTAGACTCGAGACAGGGGTTGTACGAGCAGTACTTC; CDR3aa: CASSLDSRQGLYEQYF
v_gene: TRBV15; d_gene: .; abundance: .; j_gene: TRBJ2-3; CDR3nt: TGTGCCACCAGCAGGAGGGGGTTTGGCACAGATACGCAGTATTTT; CDR3aa: CATSRRGFGTDTQYF